This entry describes one T cell receptor beta chain. Its antigen is still unknown. Oncomine TCR Beta short-read sequencing was applied to DNA from cultured CD4+ T cells. Via MiXCR, TCRdb re-called the PCR reads, giving one row per CDR3 protein. This sample yields about 9,100 distinct CDR3 sequences, of which about three quarters are seen a single time; approximately 35% belongs to the top ten. These data belong to a study of vaccination and CD4 T cells after COVID-19. Study background: The post-vaccine samples came a median 72 days after dose two (range 14 to 241). In the control cultures, a CEFX pool, an HIV-1 Nef pool, or no peptide was supplied. The study, taken as a whole, reports: Convalescent patients displayed spike mono-reactivity in 304 of 307 vaccine-specific clones.

The treatment is: roughly 10-day PBMC culture with coronavirus spike peptide pools or control peptides (ViraFEST assay). Negative selection separated CD4+ T cells from approximately ten-day cultures. Trimming removed 6 bases at V and 4 bases at J, with 18 bases between. From germline, CDR1 is MNHEY and CDR2 SMNVEV (reference sequence). The CDR3 runs to 15 residues. The sequence derives from a human donor who had recovered from COVID-19. The sample was CD4+ T cells from blood, cultured in vitro. The chain couples TRBV27 to TRBJ1-2, with D perhaps matching TRBD1 (6 bases). The CDR3 DNA reads TGTGCCAGCAGGGGGGCGGGGGGCGCAACCTATGGCTACACCTTC. Translating gives CASRGAGGATYGYTF.